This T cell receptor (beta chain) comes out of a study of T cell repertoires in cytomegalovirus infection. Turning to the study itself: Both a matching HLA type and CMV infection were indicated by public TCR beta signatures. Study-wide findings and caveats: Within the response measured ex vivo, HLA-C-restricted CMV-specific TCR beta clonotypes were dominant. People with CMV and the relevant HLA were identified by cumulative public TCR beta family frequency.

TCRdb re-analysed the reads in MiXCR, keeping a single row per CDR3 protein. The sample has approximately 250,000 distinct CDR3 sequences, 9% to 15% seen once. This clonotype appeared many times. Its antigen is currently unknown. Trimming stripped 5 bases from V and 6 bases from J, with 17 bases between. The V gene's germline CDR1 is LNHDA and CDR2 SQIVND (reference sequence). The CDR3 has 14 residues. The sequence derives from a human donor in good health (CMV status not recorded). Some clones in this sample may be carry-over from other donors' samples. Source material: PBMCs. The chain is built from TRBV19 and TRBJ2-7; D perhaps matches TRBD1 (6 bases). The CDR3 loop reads CASSLAGAPGEQYF. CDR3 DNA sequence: TGTGCCAGTAGTCTAGCAGGGGCGCCCGGCGAGCAGTACTTC. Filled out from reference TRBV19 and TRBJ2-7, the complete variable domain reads DGGITQSPKYLFRKEGQNVTLSCEQNLNHDAMYWYRQDPGQGLRLIYYSQIVNDFQKGDIAEGYSVSREKKESFPLTVTSAQKNPTAFYLCASSLAGAPGEQYFGPGTRLTVT.